This T cell receptor (beta chain) is from a study of CD8+CD57+ T cells in acquired aplastic anemia. At the level of the study: 3 to 4 ug was the average amount of DNA from sorted CD4+ and CD8+ cells.

This clonotype came up many times. The CDR3 is 13 amino acids. Trimming removed 1 base at V and 2 bases at J, with 9 bases between. The V gene's germline CDR1 is DFQATT and CDR2 SNEGSKA (reference sequence). TCR beta VDJ and CDR3 profiles were obtained from a genomic DNA template. MiXCR, applied by TCRdb to the reads, yields one record per CDR3 protein. Found here are fewer than 250,000 distinct CDR3 sequences, approximately 49% of them singletons; the top ten hold approximately 15%. This TCR was sampled from a human donor in good health, serving as a control. Sequenced sample: sorted CD4+, CD8+, or CD8+CD57+ T cells (not recorded which) from PBMCs. The chain is built from TRBV20-1 and TRBJ2-7; D gene unclear. CDR3 in DNA: TGCAGTGCTAGAGGCAGAAGGGCCTACGAGCAGTACTTC. Translated: CSARGRRAYEQYF.